These T cell receptor beta chains were read from a single sample in a study of blood T cell repertoires in COVID-19. The table came from immunoSEQ multiplex PCR; TCRdb's copy has only in-frame clones and leaves some out. The sample contains about 170,000 clones, over 75% of which appear only once. Material for sequencing was PBMCs or T cells enriched from blood (not recorded which). The receptors shown here come from a human donor with acute COVID-19. The donor label of this sample is uncertain. CDR3s include the opening cysteine and the closing phenylalanine or tryptophan. D genes are given only for firm matches. The size of a clone is reported for some rows only, either as once, few or many, or as a class for expanded clones.

clone_size j_call d_call v_call cdr3_nt cdr3_aa
NA TRBJ2-7 NA TRBV15 TGTGCCACCAGCCTGACTCCGGACGGGACCTACGAGCAGTACTTC CATSLTPDGTYEQYF
NA TRBJ2-7 TRBD2 TRBV4-2 TGTGCCAGCAGCCGGGGACTAGCGGGACCCGAGCGGCAGTACTTC CASSRGLAGPERQYF
NA TRBJ2-1 NA TRBV11-3 TGTGCCAGCAGCTTAGGTAGCTCGGGGAATGAGCAGTTCTTC CASSLGSSGNEQFF
NA TRBJ1-1 NA TRBV18 TGTGCCAGCTCGCCCCAGGGGAGCACTGAAGCTTTCTTT CASSPQGSTEAFF
NA TRBJ2-7 TRBD1 TRBV2 TGTGCCAGCAGGCCCGGGACAGGTCCCTACGAGCAGTACTTC CASRPGTGPYEQYF
NA TRBJ2-7 TRBD1 TRBV28 TGTGCCAGCAGTTTAACGGGCAGGGGGTGGAAGGAGCAGTACTTC CASSLTGRGWKEQYF
once TRBJ2-7 TRBD2 TRBV5-1 TGCGCCAGCAGCCCACCCCTAGCGGGGGGGAAATACGAGCAGTACTTC CASSPPLAGGKYEQYF
NA TRBJ1-5 NA TRBV7-8 TGTGCCAGCAGCAGAGGTCCGGGAATCCAGCCCCAGCATTTT CASSRGPGIQPQHF
NA TRBJ2-6 NA TRBV14 TGTGCCAGCAGCCTCCTTGGAGGCAGCTCTGGGGCCAACGTCCTGACTTTC CASSLLGGSSGANVLTF
NA TRBJ2-3 NA TRBV24-1 TGTGCCACCAGTGATTTTCGGGCAGGGGAGAGGACAGATACGCAGTATTTT CATSDFRAGERTDTQYF
NA TRBJ2-7 TRBD1 TRBV5-6 TGTGCCAGCAGTTCGCGACAGGGCAGTTTTCTTTACGAGCAGTACTTC CASSSRQGSFLYEQYF
NA TRBJ2-2 NA TRBV6-5 TGTGCCAGCAGTTACTCGTGGGCAGGCGGGGAGCTGTTTTTT CASSYSWAGGELFF
NA TRBJ1-5 TRBD1 TRBV5-5 TGTGCCAGCAGCTGGACAGGGCTAGGTCAGCCCCAGCATTTT CASSWTGLGQPQHF
NA TRBJ2-5 NA TRBV10-3 TGTGCCATCAGTGTTGGGGGGAGGGAGACCCAGTACTTC CAISVGGRETQYF
NA TRBJ2-5 NA TRBV11-3 TGTGCCAGCAGCTTAATGCGTACAGTGCAAGAGACCCAGTACTTC CASSLMRTVQETQYF
NA TRBJ2-5 TRBD1 TRBV10-3 TGTGCCATCAGGGGACAGCCTGGGGAGACCCAGTACTTC CAIRGQPGETQYF
NA TRBJ1-1 NA TRBV11-2 TGTGCCAGCAGACGCATTGGGGACATTGAAGCTTTCTTT CASRRIGDIEAFF
NA TRBJ2-2 TRBD2 TRBV19 TGTGCCAGTAGTAAAGCTGCCGGGACTAGCGGCGGGGAGCTGTTTTTT CASSKAAGTSGGELFF
NA TRBJ2-7 TRBD1 TRBV3-1/TRBV3-2 TGTGCCAGCAGCCAAGATTTGACAGGGGGGTCCTACGAGCAGTACTTC CASSQDLTGGSYEQYF
NA TRBJ1-1 TRBD1 TRBV4-2 TGTGCCAGCATCATCCAGACAGGGGAAGACACTGAAGCTTTCTTT CASIIQTGEDTEAFF
NA TRBJ1-3 NA TRBV4-1 TGCGCCAGCAGCCTCGGGTATGGATCTGGAAACACCATATATTTT CASSLGYGSGNTIYF
NA TRBJ1-5 TRBD1 TRBV19 TGTGCCAGTAGGGGACAGGCCGGTAGCAATCAGCCCCAGCATTTT CASRGQAGSNQPQHF